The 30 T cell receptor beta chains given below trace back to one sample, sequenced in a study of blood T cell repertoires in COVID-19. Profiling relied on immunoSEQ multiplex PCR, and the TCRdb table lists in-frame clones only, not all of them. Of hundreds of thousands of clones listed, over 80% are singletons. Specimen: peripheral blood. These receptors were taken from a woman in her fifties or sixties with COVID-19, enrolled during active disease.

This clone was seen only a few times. The CDR3 loop reads CASSYSLSSDTQYF. DNA for the CDR3: TGTGCCAGCAGTTATTCTCTCTCCTCAGATACGCAGTATTTT. The chain combines TRBV6-2 or TRBV6-3 with TRBJ2-3; no reliable D call. Trimming left V 3 bases short and J 4 bases short, with 11 bases between. Germline V gives CDR1 MNHEY, CDR2 SVGEGT. This CDR3 is built from 14 residues.

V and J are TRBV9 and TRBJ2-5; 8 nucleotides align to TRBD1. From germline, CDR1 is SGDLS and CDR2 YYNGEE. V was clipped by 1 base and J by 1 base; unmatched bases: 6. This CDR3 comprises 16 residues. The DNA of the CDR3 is TGTGCCAGCAGCGTACAGGGGGCCCCGGCCCAAGAGACCCAGTACTTC. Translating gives CASSVQGAPAQETQYF.

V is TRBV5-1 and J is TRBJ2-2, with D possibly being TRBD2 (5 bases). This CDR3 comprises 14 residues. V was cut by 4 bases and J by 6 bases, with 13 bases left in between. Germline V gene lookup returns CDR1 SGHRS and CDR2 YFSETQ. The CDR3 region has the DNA TGCGCCAGCAGCCCCCCGAGGGTCGCCGGGGAGCTGTTTTTT. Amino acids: CASSPPRVAGELFF.

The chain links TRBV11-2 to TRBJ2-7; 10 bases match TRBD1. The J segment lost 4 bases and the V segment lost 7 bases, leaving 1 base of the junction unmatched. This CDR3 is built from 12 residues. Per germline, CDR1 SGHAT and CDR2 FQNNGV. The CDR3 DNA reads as TGTGCCAGCACGGGACAGGGGTACGAGCAGTACTTC. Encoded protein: CASTGQGYEQYF.

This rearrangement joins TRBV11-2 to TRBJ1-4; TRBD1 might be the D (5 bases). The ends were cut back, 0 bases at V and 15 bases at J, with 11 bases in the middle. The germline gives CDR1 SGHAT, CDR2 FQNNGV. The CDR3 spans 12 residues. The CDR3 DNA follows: TGTGCCAGCAGCTTAGAGGAAGGGGTTGTGTTTTTT. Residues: CASSLEEGVVFF.

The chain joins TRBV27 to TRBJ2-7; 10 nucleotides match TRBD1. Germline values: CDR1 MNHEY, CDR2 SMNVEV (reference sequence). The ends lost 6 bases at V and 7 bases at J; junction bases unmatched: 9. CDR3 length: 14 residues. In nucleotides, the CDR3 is TGTGCCAGCAGGTCAGCGGACAGGGGGTCTGAGCAGTACTTC. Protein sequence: CASRSADRGSEQYF.

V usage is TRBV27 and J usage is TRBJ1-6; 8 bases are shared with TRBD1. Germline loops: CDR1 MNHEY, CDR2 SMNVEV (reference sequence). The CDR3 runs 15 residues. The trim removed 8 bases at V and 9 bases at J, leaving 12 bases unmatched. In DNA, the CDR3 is TGTGCCAGCGGAACCCCGACAGGGGCGGGTTCACCCCTCCACTTT. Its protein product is CASGTPTGAGSPLHF.

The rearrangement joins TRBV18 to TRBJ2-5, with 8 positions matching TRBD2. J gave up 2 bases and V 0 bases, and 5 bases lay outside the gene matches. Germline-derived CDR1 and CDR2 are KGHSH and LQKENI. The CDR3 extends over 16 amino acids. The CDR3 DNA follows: TGTGCCAGCTCACCACCGAGTAGCGGGAAACAAGAGACCCAGTACTTC. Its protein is CASSPPSSGKQETQYF.

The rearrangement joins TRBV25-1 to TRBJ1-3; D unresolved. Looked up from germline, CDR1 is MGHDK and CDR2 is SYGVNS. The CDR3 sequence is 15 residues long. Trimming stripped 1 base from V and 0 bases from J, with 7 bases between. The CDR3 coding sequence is TGTGCCAGCAGTGAATTCCGGAGCTCTGGAAACACCATATATTTT. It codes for CASSEFRSSGNTIYF.

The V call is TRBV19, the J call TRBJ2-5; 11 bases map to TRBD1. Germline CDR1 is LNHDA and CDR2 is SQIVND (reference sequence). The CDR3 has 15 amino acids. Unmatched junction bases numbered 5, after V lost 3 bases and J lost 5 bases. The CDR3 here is CASSIRTGGAETQYF. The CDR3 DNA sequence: TGTGCCAGTAGTATTCGGACAGGGGGCGCCGAGACCCAGTACTTC.

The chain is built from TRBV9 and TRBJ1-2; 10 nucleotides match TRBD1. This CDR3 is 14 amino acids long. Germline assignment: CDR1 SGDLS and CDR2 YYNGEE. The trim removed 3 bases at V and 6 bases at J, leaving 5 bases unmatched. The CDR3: CASSGGQGYDGYTF. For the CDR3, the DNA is TGTGCCAGCAGCGGGGGACAGGGGTACGATGGCTACACCTTC.

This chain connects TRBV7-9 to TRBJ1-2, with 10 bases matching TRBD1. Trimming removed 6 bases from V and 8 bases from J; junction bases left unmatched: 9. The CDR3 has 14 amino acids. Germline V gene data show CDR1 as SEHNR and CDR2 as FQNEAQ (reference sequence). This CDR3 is CASSRAGTGEGYTF. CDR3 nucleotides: TGTGCCAGCAGTCGTGCCGGGACAGGGGAAGGCTACACCTTC.

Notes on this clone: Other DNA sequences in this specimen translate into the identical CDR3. The chain's CDR3 is CASRRQGEGNQPQHF. The CDR3 nucleotides are TGTGCCAGCAGACGACAGGGTGAGGGCAATCAGCCCCAGCATTTT. The chain couples TRBV6-5 to TRBJ1-5; 7 nucleotides match TRBD1. The CDR3 has 15 amino acids. Trimming removed 6 bases from V and 2 bases from J; junction bases left unmatched: 7. Germline assignment: CDR1 MNHEY and CDR2 SVGAGI.

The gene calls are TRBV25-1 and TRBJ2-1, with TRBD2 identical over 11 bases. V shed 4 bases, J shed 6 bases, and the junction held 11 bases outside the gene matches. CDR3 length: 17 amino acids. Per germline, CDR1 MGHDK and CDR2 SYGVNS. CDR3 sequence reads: CASSATFSGRGGNEQFF. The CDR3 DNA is TGTGCCAGCAGTGCCACCTTTAGCGGGAGGGGGGGCAATGAGCAGTTCTTC.

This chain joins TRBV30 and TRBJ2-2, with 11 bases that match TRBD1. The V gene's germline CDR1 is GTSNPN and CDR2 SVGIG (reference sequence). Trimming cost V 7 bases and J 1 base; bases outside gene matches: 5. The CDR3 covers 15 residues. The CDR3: CALGTGGWNTGELFF. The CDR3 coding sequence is TGTGCCTTGGGGACAGGGGGGTGGAACACCGGGGAGCTGTTTTTT.

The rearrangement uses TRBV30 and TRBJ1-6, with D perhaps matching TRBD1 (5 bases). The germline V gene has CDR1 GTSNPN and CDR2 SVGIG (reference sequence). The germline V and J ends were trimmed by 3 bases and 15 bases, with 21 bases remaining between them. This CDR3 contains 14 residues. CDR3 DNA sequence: TGTGCCTGGAGGAGGGGACGGACTATCTTGGGCCTCCACTTT. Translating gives CAWRRGRTILGLHF. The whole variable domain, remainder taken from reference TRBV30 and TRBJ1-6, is SQTIHQWPATLVQPVGSPLSLECTVEGTSNPNLYWYRQAAGRGLQLLFYSVGIGQISSEVPQNLSASRPQDRQFILSSKKLLLSDSGFYLCAWRRGRTILGLHFGNGTRLTVT.

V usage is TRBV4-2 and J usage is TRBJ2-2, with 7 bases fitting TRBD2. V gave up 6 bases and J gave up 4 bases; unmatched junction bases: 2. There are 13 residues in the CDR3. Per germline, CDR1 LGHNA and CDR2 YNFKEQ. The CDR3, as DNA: TGTGCCAGCAGATCTAGCGGCACCGGGGAGCTGTTTTTT. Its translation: CASRSSGTGELFF.

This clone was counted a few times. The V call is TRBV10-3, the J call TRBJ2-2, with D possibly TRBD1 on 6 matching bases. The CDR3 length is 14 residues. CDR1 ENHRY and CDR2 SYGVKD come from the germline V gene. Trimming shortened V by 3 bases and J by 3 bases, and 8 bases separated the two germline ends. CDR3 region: CAISDAGDTGELFF. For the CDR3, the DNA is TGTGCCATCAGTGACGCAGGGGACACCGGGGAGCTGTTTTTT.

This CDR3 reads CSVEDYETGNYEQYF. DNA of the CDR3: TGCAGCGTTGAAGACTACGAAACAGGGAATTACGAGCAGTACTTC. The chain uses TRBV29-1 and TRBJ2-7, with a tentative D call TRBD1 (6 bases). Deletions cut 0 bases from V and 4 bases from J, with 16 bases between. Germline V gene lookup returns CDR1 SQVTM and CDR2 ANQGSEA. The CDR3 runs to 15 residues.

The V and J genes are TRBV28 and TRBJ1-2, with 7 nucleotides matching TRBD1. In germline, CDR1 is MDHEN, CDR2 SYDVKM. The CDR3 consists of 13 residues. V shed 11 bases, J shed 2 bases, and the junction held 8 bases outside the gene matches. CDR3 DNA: TGTGCCGGGCGGGACAGATCAAACTATGGCTACACCTTC. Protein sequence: CAGRDRSNYGYTF.

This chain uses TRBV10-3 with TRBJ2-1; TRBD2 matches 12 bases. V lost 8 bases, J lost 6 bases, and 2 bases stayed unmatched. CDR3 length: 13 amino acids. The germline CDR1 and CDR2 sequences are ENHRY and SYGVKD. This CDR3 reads CAIRTSGVNEQFF. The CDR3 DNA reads TGTGCCATCCGGACTAGCGGGGTCAATGAGCAGTTCTTC.

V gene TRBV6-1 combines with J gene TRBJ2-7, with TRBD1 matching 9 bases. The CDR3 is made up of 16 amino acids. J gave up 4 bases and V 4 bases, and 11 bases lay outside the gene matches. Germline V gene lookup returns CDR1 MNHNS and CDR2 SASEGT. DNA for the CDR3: TGTGCCAGCAGTGGGCCTAACAGGGGGCAAGGTTACGAGCAGTACTTC. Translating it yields CASSGPNRGQGYEQYF.

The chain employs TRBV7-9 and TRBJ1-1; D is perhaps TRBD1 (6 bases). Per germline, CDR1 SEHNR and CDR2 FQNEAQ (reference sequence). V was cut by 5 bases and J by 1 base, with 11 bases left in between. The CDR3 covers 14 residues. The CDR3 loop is CASSRGGQNTEAFF. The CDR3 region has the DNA TGTGCCAGCAGCCGCGGGGGACAGAACACTGAAGCTTTCTTT.

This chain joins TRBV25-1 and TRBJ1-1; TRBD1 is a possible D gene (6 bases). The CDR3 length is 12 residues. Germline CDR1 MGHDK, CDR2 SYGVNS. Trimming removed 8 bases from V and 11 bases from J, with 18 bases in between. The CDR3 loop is CASSKGVGGAFF. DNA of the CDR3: TGTGCCAGCTCTAAGGGGGTAGGTGGGGCTTTCTTT.

Written as DNA, the CDR3 is TGCGCCAGCGAGGGAGAGTATTCCAATGAGCAGTTCTTC. This gives the protein CASEGEYSNEQFF. The chain combines TRBV5-1 with TRBJ2-1, with TRBD2 as a possible D gene (5 bases). V lost 7 bases to trimming and J lost 6 bases, with 14 bases between them. This CDR3 contains 13 residues. Per germline, CDR1 SGHRS and CDR2 YFSETQ.

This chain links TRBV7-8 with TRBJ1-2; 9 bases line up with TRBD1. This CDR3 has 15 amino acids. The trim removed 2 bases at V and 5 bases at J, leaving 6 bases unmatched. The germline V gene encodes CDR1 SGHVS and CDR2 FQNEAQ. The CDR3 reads CASSLSGTGKYGYTF. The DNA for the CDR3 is TGTGCCAGCAGCTTATCTGGGACAGGGAAATATGGCTACACCTTC.

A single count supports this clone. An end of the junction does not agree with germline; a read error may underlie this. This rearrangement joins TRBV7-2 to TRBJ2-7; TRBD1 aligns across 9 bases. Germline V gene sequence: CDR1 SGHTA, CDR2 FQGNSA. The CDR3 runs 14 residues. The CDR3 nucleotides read TGTGCCAGCAGCCGTCCGGGGACAGGGCCACTAAGGCACTTC. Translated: CASSRPGTGPLRHF.

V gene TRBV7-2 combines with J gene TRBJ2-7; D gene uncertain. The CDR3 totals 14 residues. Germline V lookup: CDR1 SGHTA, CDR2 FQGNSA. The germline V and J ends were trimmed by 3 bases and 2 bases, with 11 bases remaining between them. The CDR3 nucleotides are TGTGCCAGCAGCTTTGGCGGCTCAGCCTACGAGCAGTACTTC. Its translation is CASSFGGSAYEQYF.

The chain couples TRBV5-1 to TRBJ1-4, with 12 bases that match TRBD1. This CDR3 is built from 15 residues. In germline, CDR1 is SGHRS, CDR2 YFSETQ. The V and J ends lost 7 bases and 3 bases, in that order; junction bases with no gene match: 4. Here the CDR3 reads CASSGQGASNEKLFF. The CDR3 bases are TGCGCCAGCTCGGGACAGGGGGCGTCTAATGAAAAACTGTTTTTT.

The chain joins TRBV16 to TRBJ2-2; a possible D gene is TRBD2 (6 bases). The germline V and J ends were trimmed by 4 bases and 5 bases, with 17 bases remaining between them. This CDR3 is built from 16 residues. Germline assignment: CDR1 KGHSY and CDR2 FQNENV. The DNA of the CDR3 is TGTGCCAGCAGCCGCGAGGAGGGGAGACGTACCGGGGAGCTGTTTTTT. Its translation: CASSREEGRRTGELFF.